This T cell receptor beta chain was retrieved from a study of shared clonotypes between healthy human individuals. In the naive CD8 group, cells lacked CD45RO and were positively selected for CCR7, so terminally differentiated effector memory CD45RA+ cells were left out. Regarding the study as a whole: The rarefaction results pointed to incomplete sorted-subset sequencing despite large depth. It was expected that sequencing depth would affect clonotype sharing among donors.

The assay ran at deep level. TCRdb's table, derived via immunoSEQ multiplex PCR, lists solely in-frame clones and lacks some. The sample records approximately 1.9 million clones, approximately 92% being singletons. The CDR3 runs 13 residues. CDR1 and CDR2 (germline): LGHNA, YNFKEQ. V was shortened by 7 bases and J by 4 bases, with 13 bases between the two germline ends. Concerning this clone: Its antigen is currently unknown.

The TCR comes from a man aged 18 to 29 in good health. Some clones in this sample may be carry-over from other donors' samples. The specimen was naive CD8+ T cells from PBMCs. V and J are TRBV4-2 and TRBJ1-2; D unclear. This CDR3 reads CASNSGPLYGYTF. CDR3 DNA: TGTGCCAGCAACTCCGGGCCCCTCTATGGCTACACCTTC.